Below are 31 T cell receptor beta chains sequenced from a single sample in a study of T cell responses to AZD1222 COVID-19 vaccine. Measured with immunoSEQ multiplex PCR; TCRdb has only the in-frame clones, and not every one. In the table there are 100,000 to 150,000 clones, roughly 90% of which are singletons. The source was peripheral blood, collected on day 0 of AZD1222 vaccination. The source is an adult in good health.

The chain employs TRBV27 and TRBJ2-7, with TRBD2 identical over 8 bases. V dropped 7 bases and J dropped 3; count of bases not matched to a gene: 8. Germline V lookup: CDR1 MNHEY, CDR2 SMNVEV (reference sequence). This CDR3 has 14 residues. CDR3 sequence: CASTNRAGGYEQYF. The CDR3 DNA reads TGTGCCAGCACCAATAGGGCGGGAGGCTACGAGCAGTACTTC.

This clone has a handful of counts. This chain links TRBV19 with TRBJ1-5; no definite D call. The V gene lost 2 bases and the J gene lost 0 bases, with 8 bases spanning the gap. Germline values: CDR1 LNHDA, CDR2 SQIVND (reference sequence). The CDR3 length is 15 residues. CDR3 in amino acids: CASSISLNSNQPQHF. The CDR3 DNA reads TGTGCCAGTAGTATATCGCTTAATAGCAATCAGCCCCAGCATTTT.

The rearrangement uses TRBV18 and TRBJ1-2, with 7 bases fitting TRBD1. V trimming: 0 bases; J trimming: 6 bases; junction bases outside the gene matches: 7. Germline lookup yields CDR1 KGHSH and CDR2 LQKENI. The CDR3 contains 15 residues. The chain's CDR3 is CASSPPSVDRNGYTF. DNA for the CDR3: TGTGCCAGCTCACCACCTTCAGTGGACAGGAATGGCTACACCTTC.

This clone came up once. The chain links TRBV10-2 to TRBJ2-7, with 11 bases fitting TRBD2. Germline assignment: CDR1 WSHSY and CDR2 SAAADI. Unmatched junction bases numbered 5, after V lost 4 bases and J lost 0 bases. This CDR3 comprises 16 residues. The CDR3 spells CASSGTGTSGSYEQYF. CDR3 in DNA: TGCGCCAGCAGTGGGACCGGGACTAGCGGCTCCTACGAGCAGTACTTC.

This chain links TRBV12-3 or TRBV12-4 with TRBJ1-2, with D hard to call. V was trimmed by 2 bases and J by 6 bases, leaving 7 bases between them. This CDR3 comprises 12 residues. Written as DNA, the CDR3 is TGTGCCAGCAGTTTAAGTTTTGATGGCTACACCTTC. This encodes CASSLSFDGYTF.

This clone was counted a single time. The genes are TRBV29-1 and TRBJ1-2; weak D call: TRBD1 (5 bases). V was clipped by 5 bases and J by 2 bases, with 15 bases between them. CDR1 is SQVTM, CDR2 ANQGSEA, per germline. The CDR3 runs to 14 residues. CDR3 sequence (DNA): TGCAGCGTTCTGGGGGGGGACTTCAACTATGGCTACACCTTC. Its protein product is CSVLGGDFNYGYTF. Full variable domain (remainder filled in from reference TRBV29-1 and TRBJ1-2): SAVISQKPSRDICQRGTSLTIQCQVDSQVTMMFWYRQQPGQSLTLIATANQGSEATYESGFVIDKFPISRPNLTFSTLTVSNMSPEDSSIYLCSVLGGDFNYGYTFGSGTRLTVV.

The chain uses TRBV7-8 and TRBJ1-3; D perhaps matches TRBD1 (5 bases). From germline, CDR1 is SGHVS and CDR2 FQNEAQ. Trimming pared 7 bases from V and 3 bases from J, leaving 25 bases between. The CDR3 runs to 18 residues. CDR3 nucleotides: TGTGCCAGCAATCCCCAAAGAGGGTTCGGGGGGAGTGGAAACACCATATATTTT. Its translation: CASNPQRGFGGSGNTIYF.

V gene TRBV28 combines with J gene TRBJ2-3, with a possible D match to TRBD2 (6 bases). The ends were cut back, 5 bases at V and 2 bases at J, with 14 bases in the middle. The CDR3 length is 15 residues. Per germline, CDR1 MDHEN and CDR2 SYDVKM. The CDR3 loop reads CASSPRLVVTDTQYF. CDR3 nucleotides: TGTGCCAGCAGTCCTCGACTAGTCGTCACAGATACGCAGTATTTT.

The rearrangement links TRBV30 to TRBJ1-3, with TRBD1 identical over 11 bases. Germline V gene lookup returns CDR1 GTSNPN and CDR2 SVGIG (reference sequence). Trimming at V came to 0 bases and at J to 0 bases, leaving 7 bases not matched to a gene. This CDR3 spans 18 amino acids. The DNA for the CDR3 is TGTGCCTGGAGTGTAACCCGGACAGGGGGCCGCTCTGGAAACACCATATATTTT. Translating it yields CAWSVTRTGGRSGNTIYF.

This clone was seen a single time. The rearrangement links TRBV19 to TRBJ2-1; D is unclear. V was pared by 2 bases and J by 4 bases, with 6 bases between. Germline-derived CDR1 and CDR2 are LNHDA and SQIVND (reference sequence). This CDR3 has 13 residues. DNA of the CDR3: TGTGCCAGTAGTATAACTACATACAATGAGCAGTTCTTC. Translated: CASSITTYNEQFF. The full variable domain, its missing parts supplied by reference TRBV19 and TRBJ2-1, is DGGITQSPKYLFRKEGQNVTLSCEQNLNHDAMYWYRQDPGQGLRLIYYSQIVNDFQKGDIAEGYSVSREKKESFPLTVTSAQKNPTAFYLCASSITTYNEQFFGPGTRLTVL.

In this sample, this clone turned up once. V usage is TRBV21-1 and J usage is TRBJ1-1; the table assigns TRBD1, which was not confirmed against the DNA. TRBV21-1 is a documented pseudogene. CDR3 length equals 16 residues. The CDR3 DNA reads as TGTGCCAGCAGCAAAGCGCAGTGGCACGCGAACACTGAAGCTTTCTTT. It encodes CASSKAQWHANTEAFF.

The V and J genes are TRBV2 and TRBJ2-7; a possible D gene is TRBD1 (6 bases). This CDR3 contains 15 residues. Germline CDR1 reads SNHLY; CDR2 reads FYNNEI. Trimming removed 7 bases at V and 5 bases at J, with 21 bases between. CDR3 sequence reads: CASIPRPGESHEQYF. The CDR3 region has the DNA TGTGCCAGCATTCCGCGGCCAGGGGAATCGCACGAGCAGTACTTC.

This rearrangement joins TRBV5-8 to TRBJ1-5; D call uncertain. Germline CDR1 and CDR2: SGHTS and YDEGEE. This CDR3 spans 14 amino acids. Trimming left V 0 bases short and J 5 bases short, with 9 bases between. This CDR3 is CASSLVTEHQPQHF. Written as DNA, the CDR3 is TGTGCCAGCAGCTTGGTCACAGAGCATCAGCCCCAGCATTTT. The complete variable domain, with remaining parts taken from reference TRBV5-8 and TRBJ1-5, reads EAGVTQSPTHLIKTRGQQATLRCSPISGHTSVYWYQQALGLGLQFLLWYDEGEERNRGNFPPRFSGRQFPNYSSELNVNALELEDSALYLCASSLVTEHQPQHFGDGTRLSIL.

V gene TRBV28 combines with J gene TRBJ2-1; 11 bases agree with TRBD2. The germline V gene encodes CDR1 MDHEN and CDR2 SYDVKM. The CDR3 covers 18 residues. V lost 4 bases to trimming and J lost 8 bases; unmatched junction nucleotides: 16. As DNA, the CDR3 is TGTGCCAGCAGTTCTCAGGGCAGATATAGCGGGAGGGCGGATGAGCAGTTCTTC. It translates to CASSSQGRYSGRADEQFF.

The rearrangement uses TRBV10-2 and TRBJ2-1; 13 bases are shared with TRBD2. Germline CDR1 is WSHSY and CDR2 is SAAADI. The CDR3 length is 17 residues. The J segment lost 1 base and the V segment lost 6 bases, leaving 6 bases of the junction unmatched. CDR3 in DNA: TGCGCCAGCAGGAGGACTAGCGGGAGTTCGTCCTACAATGAGCAGTTCTTC. Its translation is CASRRTSGSSSYNEQFF.

The chain carries TRBV6-5 and TRBJ2-1; perhaps TRBD2 as D (5 bases). Germline assignment: CDR1 MNHEY and CDR2 SVGAGI. The CDR3 has 15 residues. Trimming cost V 4 bases and J 0 bases, with 10 bases left between them. The CDR3 sequence: CASSSRTLSYNEQFF. Written as DNA, the CDR3 is TGTGCCAGCAGTTCACGGACTCTCTCCTACAATGAGCAGTTCTTC.

The chain carries TRBV24-1 and TRBJ2-7; D uncertain. The CDR3 has 14 residues. V shed 3 bases and J shed 1 base, with 9 bases lying between them. Germline-derived CDR1 and CDR2 are KGHDR and SFDVKD. CDR3 loop: CATSDQTRSYEQYF. In DNA form, the CDR3 reads TGTGCCACCAGTGATCAGACAAGATCCTACGAGCAGTACTTC.

The chain is built from TRBV27 and TRBJ2-3; weak D call: TRBD2 (5 bases). The CDR3 totals 16 residues. CDR1 and CDR2 (germline): MNHEY, SMNVEV (reference sequence). V gave up 7 bases and J gave up 6 bases, with 23 bases separating them. This CDR3 reads CASNLRAQLLEDTQYF. CDR3 DNA sequence: TGTGCCAGCAATCTGAGGGCACAGCTCCTCGAGGATACGCAGTATTTT.

V usage is TRBV2 and J usage is TRBJ1-5; tentatively, D is TRBD1 (5 bases). The V and J ends lost 6 bases and 0 bases respectively, with 9 bases between them. This CDR3 is 14 amino acids long. Germline lookup yields CDR1 SNHLY and CDR2 FYNNEI. The CDR3 coding sequence is TGTGCCAGCAGGGGGACTCATAGCAATCAGCCCCAGCATTTT. Translating it yields CASRGTHSNQPQHF. Looking up the rest from reference TRBV2 and TRBJ1-5 gives the full variable domain: EPEVTQTPSHQVTQMGQEVILRCVPISNHLYFYWYRQILGQKVEFLVSFYNNEISEKSEIFDDQFSVERPDGSNFTLKIRSTKLEDSAMYFCASRGTHSNQPQHFGDGTRLSIL.

This clone was recorded only once. This chain uses TRBV18 with TRBJ1-5; the D gene is possibly TRBD1 (5 bases). The CDR3 extends over 14 amino acids. Per the germline V gene, CDR1 is KGHSH and CDR2 is LQKENI. The ends were cut back, 6 bases at V and 8 bases at J, with 17 bases in the middle. CDR3 residues: CASSSVRAGEPQHF. In nucleotides, the CDR3 is TGTGCCAGCTCCTCGGTCAGGGCCGGGGAGCCCCAGCATTTT.

This clone came up once. This chain connects TRBV7-2 to TRBJ1-2; D unclear. Germline CDR1 and CDR2: SGHTA and FQGNSA. Trimming removed 1 base at V and 2 bases at J, with 5 bases between. The CDR3 runs to 13 residues. The CDR3 DNA follows: TGTGCCAGCAGCTTAGGGGTAAACTATGGCTACACCTTC. It encodes CASSLGVNYGYTF. The full variable domain, in which reference TRBV7-2 and TRBJ1-2 provide the parts outside the CDR3, is GAGVSQSPSNKVTEKGKDVELRCDPISGHTALYWYRQSLGQGLEFLIYFQGNSAPDKSGLPSDRFSAERTGGSVSTLTIQRTQQEDSAVYLCASSLGVNYGYTFGSGTRLTVV.

This clone showed up just once. This chain connects TRBV28 to TRBJ2-7; 10 bases match TRBD2. The CDR3 has 15 residues. Germline CDR1 and CDR2: MDHEN and SYDVKM. J was trimmed by 0 bases and V by 2 bases; bases with no gene match: 1. The CDR3 DNA sequence: TGTGCCAGCAGTTTACTAGCGGGGGCCTCCTACGAGCAGTACTTC. Its protein is CASSLLAGASYEQYF.

The chain couples TRBV5-1 to TRBJ2-7; TRBD1 is a possible D gene (6 bases). The CDR3 is 16 amino acids. The germline V gene has CDR1 SGHRS and CDR2 YFSETQ. V lost 2 bases and J 5 bases, leaving 20 bases between the germline ends. CDR3 bases: TGCGCCAGCAGCTTCTCGGGTAGGACAGAGAGAGACGAGCAGTACTTC. Protein: CASSFSGRTERDEQYF.

The V gene is TRBV28, the J gene TRBJ1-2; a possible D gene is TRBD1 (5 bases). Germline-derived CDR1 and CDR2 are MDHEN and SYDVKM. V gave up 10 bases and J gave up 5 bases, with 11 bases separating them. This CDR3 region has 11 residues. CDR3 sequence: CATGMGYGYTF. The CDR3 nucleotides are TGTGCCACAGGGATGGGATATGGCTACACCTTC.

This sequence joins TRBV5-5 and TRBJ1-1; D uncertain. The ends were cut back, 1 base at V and 0 bases at J, with 13 bases in the middle. This CDR3 comprises 16 residues. CDR1 is SGHKS and CDR2 is YYEKEE in the germline V gene (reference sequence). The CDR3 sequence is CASSLLSKTVNTEAFF. The CDR3, as DNA: TGTGCCAGCAGCTTGCTCTCCAAGACGGTGAACACTGAAGCTTTCTTT.

This clone has more than one count but fewer than ten. CDR3 DNA: TGCAGTGCTAGTGTCACAGAGGGAGGCCCCTACGAGCAGTACTTC. Translating it yields CSASVTEGGPYEQYF. The genes are TRBV20-1 and TRBJ2-7; possible D gene TRBD2, 6 bases. V was pared by 3 bases and J by 2 bases, with 17 bases between. Germline CDR1 is DFQATT and CDR2 is SNEGSKA (reference sequence). This CDR3 has 15 residues.

V usage is TRBV12-5 and J usage is TRBJ2-5, with TRBD1 matching over 11 bases. Unmatched junction bases numbered 8, after V lost 7 bases and J lost 4 bases. This CDR3 has 15 amino acids. Germline V gene sequence: CDR1 LGHNT, CDR2 FRNRAP. The CDR3 region is CASDLGTGGLETQYF. DNA of the CDR3: TGTGCTAGTGATTTAGGGACAGGGGGATTAGAGACCCAGTACTTC.

The chain carries TRBV11-2 and TRBJ2-5; a weak D match, TRBD1 (6 bases). Trimming took off 4 bases at V and 3 bases at J, with 18 bases between the two ends. The length of the CDR3 is 16 residues. The germline gives CDR1 SGHAT, CDR2 FQNNGV. The CDR3 DNA is TGTGCCAGCAGCTCGCCGAGAGGGGGTATAGAAGAGACCCAGTACTTC. Residues: CASSSPRGGIEETQYF.

The genes are TRBV19 and TRBJ1-2; possible D gene TRBD1, 5 bases. Per germline, CDR1 LNHDA and CDR2 SQIVND (reference sequence). V was cut by 4 bases and J by 3 bases, with 15 bases left in between. This CDR3 spans 15 amino acids. The CDR3 region has the DNA TGTGCCAGTAGTACTTTAGGCGGGGCTTACTATGGCTACACCTTC. Its translation is CASSTLGGAYYGYTF.

This rearrangement joins TRBV5-1 to TRBJ1-6; D ambiguous. V was shortened by 0 bases and J by 2 bases, with 15 bases between the two germline ends. The CDR3 covers 18 residues. In germline, CDR1 is SGHRS, CDR2 YFSETQ. The CDR3 sequence: CASSLDWPASTYNSPLHF. The DNA of the CDR3 is TGCGCCAGCAGCTTGGATTGGCCCGCTAGTACCTATAATTCACCCCTCCACTTT.

This chain links TRBV28 with TRBJ1-6; D may be TRBD1 (5 bases). CDR3 length: 15 amino acids. Trimming removed 10 bases at V and 4 bases at J, with 17 bases between. Germline loops: CDR1 MDHEN, CDR2 SYDVKM. CDR3 amino acids: CAIKRGVGYNSPLHF. The CDR3 region has the DNA TGTGCCATCAAACGAGGGGTCGGGTATAATTCACCCCTCCACTTT.